These 9 T cell receptor beta chains were all obtained from the same sample, sequenced in a study of early T cells in non-severe SARS-CoV-2 infection. Using its own MiXCR run on the 5' RACE reads, TCRdb lists one record per CDR3 protein. The sample lists about 80,000 distinct CDR3 sequences, approximately 15% seen once, with about 3% in the top ten. The sequencing input was whole blood. The source of these receptors is an adult who was a healthcare worker with PCR-confirmed SARS-CoV-2 infection or an uninfected control (not recorded which).

This rearrangement joins TRBV11-2 to TRBJ2-2; D gene unclear. Trimming stripped 1 base from V and 5 bases from J, with 11 bases between. This CDR3 has 15 residues. Germline V gives CDR1 SGHAT, CDR2 FQNNGV. In DNA, the CDR3 is TGTGCCAGCAGCTTAGTCGTTAGGCCAACCGGGGAGCTGTTTTTT. It encodes CASSLVVRPTGELFF.

This clonotype was seen more than once but under ten times. The chain employs TRBV9 and TRBJ1-1; D remains unclear. V shed 0 bases and J shed 10 bases, with 19 bases lying between them. Germline CDR1 reads SGDLS; CDR2 reads YYNGEE. This CDR3 has 15 residues. This chain's CDR3 is CASSVDGSFPQRAFF. In DNA, the CDR3 is TGTGCCAGCAGCGTAGACGGATCCTTCCCTCAAAGAGCTTTCTTT.

CDR3 DNA sequence: TGTGCCAGCAGTGCCCCCCGAGGACAGGGAGATGGAGCTTTCTTT. Residues: CASSAPRGQGDGAFF. The chain recombines TRBV25-1 with TRBJ1-1, with 8 bases fitting TRBD1. J lost 10 bases, V lost 4 bases, and 14 bases had no gene match. Looked up from germline, CDR1 is MGHDK and CDR2 is SYGVNS. The length of the CDR3 is 15 residues.

The chain joins TRBV11-2 to TRBJ2-7; no clear D gene. Germline V gives CDR1 SGHAT, CDR2 FQNNGV. V was pared by 1 base and J by 6 bases, with 10 bases between. CDR3 size: 13 residues. The DNA for the CDR3 is TGTGCCAGCAGCTTAGTTACGGTAGGCGAGCAGTACTTC. Translation gives CASSLVTVGEQYF.

The table lists this clonotype with many counts. The J gene is TRBJ1-2, the V gene TRBV3-1; D possibly corresponds to TRBD1 (6 bases). CDR1 is LGHDT and CDR2 is YNNKEL in the germline V gene (reference sequence). The ends were cut back, 4 bases at V and 8 bases at J, with 14 bases in the middle. The CDR3 covers 13 residues. This chain's CDR3 is CASSLGAPRGYTF. The DNA of the CDR3 is TGTGCCAGCAGCCTGGGGGCTCCGCGAGGCTACACCTTC. Complete variable domain (other parts from reference TRBV3-1 and TRBJ1-2): DTAVSQTPKYLVTQMGNDKSIKCEQNLGHDTMYWYKQDSKKFLKIMFSYNNKELIINETVPNRFSPKSPDKAHLNLHINSLELGDSAVYFCASSLGAPRGYTFGSGTRLTVV.

The CDR3 sequence: CATGLAETQYF. The CDR3 DNA reads TGTGCCACCGGACTAGCGGAGACCCAGTACTTC. The V gene is TRBV24-1, the J gene TRBJ2-5; 9 nucleotides line up with TRBD2. The V gene's germline CDR1 is KGHDR and CDR2 SFDVKD. V was pared by 9 bases and J by 5 bases, with 0 bases of the junction left unmatched. The CDR3 sequence is 11 residues long.

The chain carries TRBV5-1 and TRBJ2-7, with 9 bases matching TRBD1. This CDR3 has 16 residues. The ends lost 0 bases at V and 2 bases at J; junction bases unmatched: 6. Germline V gives CDR1 SGHRS, CDR2 YFSETQ. This CDR3 reads CASSLAFGTGPYEQYF. The DNA of the CDR3 is TGCGCCAGCAGCTTGGCGTTTGGGACAGGGCCCTACGAGCAGTACTTC.

This chain joins TRBV29-1 and TRBJ1-2; D might be TRBD1 (5 bases). This CDR3 region has 12 residues. Germline lookup yields CDR1 SQVTM and CDR2 ANQGSEA. Trimming took 2 bases from V and 4 from J, leaving 8 bases between them. This CDR3 is CSVETGGYGYTF. The CDR3 nucleotides read TGCAGCGTTGAAACGGGGGGCTATGGCTACACCTTC.

This clonotype was counted many times. The rearrangement joins TRBV5-4 to TRBJ2-1, with 7 bases that match TRBD1. This CDR3 contains 14 residues. Trimming at V came to 9 bases and at J to 0 bases, leaving 6 bases not matched to a gene. Germline lookup yields CDR1 SGHNT and CDR2 YYREEE (reference sequence). The CDR3 nucleotides are TGTGCCACCAGGGGGAGAAGCTCCTACAATGAGCAGTTCTTC. Protein sequence: CATRGRSSYNEQFF.